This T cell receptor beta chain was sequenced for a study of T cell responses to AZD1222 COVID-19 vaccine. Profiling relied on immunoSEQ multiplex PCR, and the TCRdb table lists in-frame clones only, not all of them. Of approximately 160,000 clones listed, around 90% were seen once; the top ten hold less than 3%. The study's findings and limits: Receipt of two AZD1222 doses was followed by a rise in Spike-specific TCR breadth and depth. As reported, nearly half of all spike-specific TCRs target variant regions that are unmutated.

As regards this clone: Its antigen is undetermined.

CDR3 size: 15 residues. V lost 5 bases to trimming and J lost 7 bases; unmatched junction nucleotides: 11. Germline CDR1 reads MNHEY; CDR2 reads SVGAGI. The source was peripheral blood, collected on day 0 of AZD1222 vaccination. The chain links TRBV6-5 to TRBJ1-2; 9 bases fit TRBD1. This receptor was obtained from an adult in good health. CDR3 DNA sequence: TGTGCCAGCAGTCCCTACCCCGGGACAGGGTTTGGCTACACCTTC. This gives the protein CASSPYPGTGFGYTF.